This T cell receptor beta chain was profiled in a study of blood T cell repertoires in COVID-19. Study details: From T cells, B-cell-depleted T cells, or PBMCs came the material, which was cDNA or gDNA.

Germline CDR1 reads KGHSH; CDR2 reads LQKENI. The CDR3 runs to 15 residues. Trimming cost V 0 bases and J 1 base, with 9 bases left between them. Source study methods: Amplification of reference gene primers provided the estimated nucleated cell counts. Profiled with immunoSEQ multiplex PCR; TCRdb holds only in-frame clones, not every one. D and trimming were read from the DNA, whereas the V and J calls and clone size are those reported in that table. The data hold about 670,000 clones, with about 87% observed a single time. The sequenced material came from peripheral blood. The receptor was derived from a woman younger than 35 with acute or convalescent COVID-19. The chain is built from TRBV18 and TRBJ1-1, with D possibly matching TRBD1 (6 bases). CDR3 nucleotide sequence: TGTGCCAGCTCACCACCGTACAGGGCGAACACTGAAGCTTTCTTT. Its translation: CASSPPYRANTEAFF.